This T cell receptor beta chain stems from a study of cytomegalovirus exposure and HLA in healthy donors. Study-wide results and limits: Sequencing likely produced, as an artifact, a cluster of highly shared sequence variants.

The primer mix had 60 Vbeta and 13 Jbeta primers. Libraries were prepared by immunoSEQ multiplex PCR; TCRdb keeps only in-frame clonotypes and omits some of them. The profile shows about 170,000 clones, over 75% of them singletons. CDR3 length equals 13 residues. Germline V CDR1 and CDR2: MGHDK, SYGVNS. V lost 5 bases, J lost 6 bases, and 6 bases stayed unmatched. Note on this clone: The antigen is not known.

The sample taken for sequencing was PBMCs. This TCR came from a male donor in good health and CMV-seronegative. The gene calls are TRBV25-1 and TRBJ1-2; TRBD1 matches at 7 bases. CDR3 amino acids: CASSPRQGHGYTF. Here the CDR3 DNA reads TGTGCCAGCAGTCCTCGACAGGGTCATGGCTACACCTTC.